This TCR beta chain was found in a study of shared clonotypes between healthy human individuals. The CDR3 sequence is 16 residues long. V was trimmed by 3 bases and J by 0 bases, leaving 12 bases between them. The germline V gene encodes CDR1 GTSNPN and CDR2 SVGIG (reference sequence). CD45RO-negative, CCR7-positively selected cells formed the naive CD8 fraction, excluding terminally differentiated effector memory CD45RA+ cells. Libraries were prepared by immunoSEQ multiplex PCR; TCRdb keeps only in-frame clonotypes and omits some of them. The data contain under 1 million clones, 90% to 95% of them singletons.

Input material: naive CD8+ T cells sorted from blood. V usage is TRBV30 and J usage is TRBJ2-6; D is ambiguous. The receptor was derived from a young man in good health. The CDR3 coding sequence is TGTGCCTGGAGAAGACGGACCTTCTCTGGGGCCAACGTCCTGACTTTC. It translates to CAWRRRTFSGANVLTF.